Following are 17 T cell receptor beta chains from one sample sequenced in a study of Graves' ophthalmopathy and Graves' hyperthyroidism. Amplifying from RNA transcripts, the study obtained TCR beta CDR3 regions. An opening RT-PCR round employed HTBI primers and preceded a second-round multiplex PCR. Using its own MiXCR run on the multiplex PCR reads, TCRdb lists one record per CDR3 protein. The table shows some 1.1 million distinct CDR3 sequences, with about 36% occurring only once. Material: peripheral blood or thyroid tissue (not recorded which). The source of these receptors is an adult man with Graves' hyperthyroidism.

This clonotype appeared once. The V call is TRBV14, the J call TRBJ1-4; maybe TRBD1 (6 bases). The V end was cut by 1 base, the J end by 13 bases, with 16 bases between. Germline loops: CDR1 SGHDN, CDR2 FVKESK. There are 14 residues in the CDR3. CDR3: CASSQVAGGGGLFF. The CDR3 bases are TGTGCCAGCAGCCAAGTCGCCGGGGGCGGCGGACTGTTTTTT. Drawing the rest from reference TRBV14 and TRBJ1-4, the complete variable domain is EAGVTQFPSHSVIEKGQTVTLRCDPISGHDNLYWYRRVMGKEIKFLLHFVKESKQDESGMPNNRFLAERTGGTYSTLKVQPAELEDSGVYFCASSQVAGGGGLFFGSGTQLSVL.

This clonotype has a handful of counts. The rearrangement joins TRBV6-2 or TRBV6-3 to TRBJ1-2, with TRBD1 matching over 7 bases. V lost 4 bases to trimming and J lost 1 base; unmatched junction nucleotides: 9. The CDR3 has 16 amino acids. In germline, CDR1 is MNHEY, CDR2 SVGEGT. CDR3 sequence reads: CASSSDRASLNYGYTF. For the CDR3, the DNA is TGTGCCAGCAGTTCCGACAGGGCATCGCTTAACTATGGCTACACCTTC.

This clonotype was seen many times. V and J are TRBV20-1 and TRBJ1-1; tentatively, D is TRBD1 (5 bases). Germline values: CDR1 DFQATT, CDR2 SNEGSKA (reference sequence). The CDR3 sequence is 14 residues long. Trimming cost V 0 bases and J 3 bases, with 11 bases left between them. The CDR3 nucleotides read TGCAGTGCTAGAGATCCCAGGGTGGACACTGAAGCTTTCTTT. It yields the protein CSARDPRVDTEAFF.

The chain carries TRBV7-3 and TRBJ1-6; TRBD1 matches at 10 bases. The V gene's germline CDR1 is SGHTA and CDR2 FQGTGA. Trimming at V came to 5 bases and at J to 6 bases, leaving 4 bases not matched to a gene. The CDR3 runs to 15 residues. This CDR3 reads CASSNRDRGNSPLHF. The DNA for the CDR3 is TGTGCCAGCAGCAACCGGGACAGGGGTAATTCACCCCTCCACTTT.

For this clonotype: This likely comes from a read error, as the CDR3 has no conserved phenylalanine or tryptophan at its end. The genes are TRBV10-2 and TRBJ1-1; D is possibly TRBD1 (6 bases). Trimming cost V 9 bases and J 1 base, with 12 bases left between them. The germline V gene has CDR1 WSHSY and CDR2 SAAADI. The CDR3 sequence is 13 residues long. The CDR3 DNA reads as TGCGCCAGTAGGGGGTTGACGAACACTGAAGCTTTCTCT. Translation: CASRGLTNTEAFS.

Remarks on this clonotype: Being one base from a much bigger clone, this may be a read error. V is TRBV4-1 and J is TRBJ1-2; D is ambiguous. The ends were cut back, 1 base at V and 4 bases at J, with 7 bases in the middle. This CDR3 is built from 13 residues. In germline, CDR1 is MGHRA, CDR2 YSYEKL. For the CDR3, the DNA is TGCGCCAGCAGCCAAGTTAGGAGCTATGGCTACACCTTC. Protein sequence: CASSQVRSYGYTF.

This clonotype was picked up many times. The chain links TRBV11-2 to TRBJ1-1, with no clear D. V was trimmed by 1 base and J by 0 bases, leaving 12 bases between them. The CDR3 has 16 residues. Looked up from germline, CDR1 is SGHAT and CDR2 is FQNNGV. The CDR3 is CASSLGPATLNTEAFF. The DNA for the CDR3 is TGTGCCAGCAGCTTAGGGCCAGCGACCCTGAACACTGAAGCTTTCTTT.

This chain uses TRBV10-3 with TRBJ1-2, with TRBD1 matching over 8 bases. The CDR3 extends over 16 amino acids. CDR1 and CDR2 (germline): ENHRY, SYGVKD. J gave up 4 bases and V 3 bases, and 10 bases lay outside the gene matches. The CDR3 loop reads CAISDSGQGKTYGYTF. CDR3 bases: TGTGCCATCAGTGATTCCGGACAGGGAAAGACCTATGGCTACACCTTC.

This clonotype has just a few counts. The chain combines TRBV20-1 with TRBJ1-1; D unresolved. Looked up from germline, CDR1 is DFQATT and CDR2 is SNEGSKA (reference sequence). The length of the CDR3 is 12 residues. The V end lost 5 bases, the J end lost 4 bases, and 11 bases lay between the germline ends. The chain's CDR3 is CSAGVPGTEAFF. CDR3 coding DNA: TGCAGTGCTGGAGTGCCGGGCACTGAAGCTTTCTTT.

As concerns this clonotype: A junction end diverges from the germline sequence, so it may reflect a read error. The V call is TRBV6-2 or TRBV6-3, the J call TRBJ2-5, with 7 bases lining up with TRBD2. Per the germline V gene, CDR1 is MNHEY and CDR2 is SVGEGT. This CDR3 region has 13 residues. CDR3 coding DNA: TGTACCAGCAGTTACGGCGGGAGAGAGACCCAGTACTTC. Protein: CTSSYGGRETQYF.

This clonotype was seen at least ten times. This chain links TRBV12-3 or TRBV12-4 with TRBJ2-7, with a weak D call TRBD2 (5 bases). The V end lost 7 bases, the J end lost 8 bases, and 18 bases lay between the germline ends. The CDR3 length is 13 residues. The CDR3 nucleotides read TGTGCCAGCACCATCACCCCGGGGTATAAGCAGTACTTC. This sequence encodes CASTITPGYKQYF.

The chain employs TRBV10-2 and TRBJ1-1, with 7 bases that match TRBD1. The CDR3 totals 13 residues. Trimming cost V 4 bases and J 4 bases; bases outside gene matches: 3. CDR1 is WSHSY and CDR2 is SAAADI in the germline V gene. The CDR3: CASSGSGGTEAFF. The CDR3 DNA reads TGCGCCAGCAGTGGATCAGGGGGCACTGAAGCTTTCTTT.

In the case of this clonotype: With a much larger clone just one base away, this may be a read error. The rearrangement uses TRBV7-3 and TRBJ1-5; D gene ambiguous. This CDR3 comprises 14 residues. Between the trimmed V and J ends, which lost 3 bases and 3 bases, there was a span of 9 bases. Germline V gives CDR1 SGHTA, CDR2 FQGTGA. The CDR3 nucleotides are TGTGCCAGCAGCTTCAGTACATACAATCAGCCCCAGCATTTT. This codes for CASSFSTYNQPQHF.

This clonotype came up many times. The chain has TRBV9 and TRBJ1-6; tentative D call: TRBD1 (6 bases). In germline, CDR1 is SGDLS, CDR2 YYNGEE. Trimming shortened V by 4 bases and J by 6 bases, and 14 bases separated the two germline ends. This CDR3 is built from 15 residues. Written as DNA, the CDR3 is TGTGCCAGCAGCACATGGGACACTTCTAATTCACCCCTCCACTTT. It encodes CASSTWDTSNSPLHF. Together with reference TRBV9 and TRBJ1-6, the CDR3 gives the full variable domain: DSGVTQTPKHLITATGQRVTLRCSPRSGDLSVYWYQQSLDQGLQFLIQYYNGEERAKGNILERFSAQQFPDLHSELNLSSLELGDSALYFCASSTWDTSNSPLHFGNGTRLTVT.

The chain couples TRBV25-1 to TRBJ2-5, with 14 bases that match TRBD2. The V gene end was trimmed by 6 bases and the J gene end by 5 bases; junction bases not matched to a gene: 14. Germline V gene sequence: CDR1 MGHDK, CDR2 SYGVNS. This CDR3 spans 18 amino acids. CDR3 sequence: CASSLSTSGRGPVETQYF. For the CDR3, the DNA is TGTGCCAGCAGCCTATCGACTAGCGGGAGGGGACCGGTTGAGACCCAGTACTTC.

The chain is built from TRBV30 and TRBJ1-1, with D unresolved. Per germline, CDR1 GTSNPN and CDR2 SVGIG (reference sequence). V was pared by 5 bases and J by 3 bases, with 16 bases between. CDR3 length: 14 amino acids. CDR3 amino acids: CAWSSLTTDTEAFF. In nucleotides, the CDR3 is TGTGCCTGGTCGTCCTTAACCACGGACACTGAAGCTTTCTTT.

The rearrangement uses TRBV29-1 and TRBJ2-7; 7 bases are a match to TRBD2. CDR1 is SQVTM, CDR2 ANQGSEA, per germline. CDR3 length: 12 amino acids. V was clipped by 4 bases and J by 2 bases; unmatched bases: 2. The CDR3 nucleotides are TGCAGCGTTGTAGCGGGTACCTACGAGCAGTACTTC. Its translation: CSVVAGTYEQYF.